This is a list of T cell receptor beta chains from one sample in a study of neoadjuvant nivolumab and ipilimumab in lung cancer. This table comes from immunoSEQ multiplex PCR, and its TCRdb copy is limited to in-frame clones, with some not included. This sample has about 20,000 clones, with approximately 76% found just once. The sample in question was tumor tissue, obtained after neoadjuvant nivolumab, alone or with ipilimumab, at or shortly before surgery. These receptors all stem from an adult with non-small cell lung cancer. Both conserved end residues are part of each CDR3. The D gene is left open where the match is weak. Rows give clone size only sometimes, using once, few, many, or a class for an expanded clone.

v_gene,abundance,d_gene,j_gene,CDR3nt,CDR3aa
TRBV5-5,.,TRBD1,TRBJ2-7,TGTGCCAGCAGCGGGGGCTCGGGACAGGGGTCCTACGAGCAGTACTTC,CASSGGSGQGSYEQYF
TRBV7-3,few,TRBD1,TRBJ1-2,TGTGCCAGCAGCCCAGGGACAGGGGATAACTATGGCTACACCTTC,CASSPGTGDNYGYTF
TRBV7-2,.,.,TRBJ1-1,TGTGCCAGCAGCTTAGGCAGGGATAACACTGAAGCTTTCTTT,CASSLGRDNTEAFF
TRBV5-4,.,.,TRBJ2-5,TGTGCCAGCAGCATCCGGGGCACCGACCAGACCCAGTACTTC,CASSIRGTDQTQYF
TRBV2,.,TRBD2,TRBJ2-1,TGTGCCAGCAGTATCTTAGCGGGGGGCGGGGATGAGCAGTTCTTC,CASSILAGGGDEQFF
TRBV7-2,.,TRBD2,TRBJ2-7,TGTGCCAGCAGCTTAGTACGAGCGGGGTCCTACGAGCAGTACTTC,CASSLVRAGSYEQYF
TRBV7-2,.,.,TRBJ2-3,TGTGCCAGCAGCTTTGCAGTATCTAGCACAGATACGCAGTATTTT,CASSFAVSSTDTQYF
TRBV29-1,.,.,TRBJ1-1,TGCAGCGTAACCGGGACGGGAGAGGTTAAGGGCACTGAAGCTTTCTTT,CSVTGTGEVKGTEAFF
TRBV4-2,.,TRBD1,TRBJ2-7,TGTGCCAGCAGCCAAGAGAGGTGGCATGGGACAGGGGGCTACGAGCAGTACTTC,CASSQERWHGTGGYEQYF
TRBV12-2,.,.,TRBJ2-5,TGTGCAAGTCGCTACCTTGGGGAGACCCAGTACTTC,CASRYLGETQYF
TRBV7-9,.,TRBD2,TRBJ2-1,TGTGCCAGCAGTAGAATAGCGGGGGGGTTAGGATACAATGAGCAGTTCTTC,CASSRIAGGLGYNEQFF